The T cell receptor beta chain described here comes from a study of beta chain features in type 1 diabetes. The wider study: No age, gender or cell yield differences were seen between patients and healthy donors.

The authors reverse transcribed all of the isolated RNA, so sequencing captured expressed TCRB transcripts. Measured with immunoSEQ multiplex PCR; TCRdb has only the in-frame clones, and not every one. Among 850,000 to 900,000 clones listed, under 20% were seen once. Over 98% purity was reached by all sorted populations. Germline V gene data show CDR1 as MGHRA and CDR2 as YSYEKL. Trimming pared 0 bases from V and 2 bases from J, leaving 11 bases between. The CDR3 length is 16 residues. On this clone: Its antigen is undetermined.

Study-wide points: Moderately but significantly shorter TCRB CDR3s were found in Type 1 diabetes patients in all four CD4+ subsets. Across patients, naive, central memory and Treg TCRB repertoires exhibited apparently greater similarity than was observed across healthy donors.

The sequenced material came from naive CD4+ T cells from blood. This sequence originates from a woman between 18 and 29 years old in good health. This chain uses TRBV4-1 with TRBJ2-1; D is possibly TRBD2 (5 bases). CDR3 DNA sequence: TGCGCCAGCAGCCAAGATAGACGGGAACCCTACAATGAGCAGTTCTTC. It translates to CASSQDRREPYNEQFF.